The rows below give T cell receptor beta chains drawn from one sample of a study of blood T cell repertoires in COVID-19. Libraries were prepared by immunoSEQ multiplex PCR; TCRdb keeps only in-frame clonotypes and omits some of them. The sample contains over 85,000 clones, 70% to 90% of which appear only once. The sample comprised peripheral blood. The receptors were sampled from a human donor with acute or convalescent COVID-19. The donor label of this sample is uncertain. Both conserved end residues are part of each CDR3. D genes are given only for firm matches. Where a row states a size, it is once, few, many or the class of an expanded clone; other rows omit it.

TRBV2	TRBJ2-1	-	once	TGTGCCAGCAGCGCTGTACTTGGTCATGAGCAGTTCTTC	CASSAVLGHEQFF
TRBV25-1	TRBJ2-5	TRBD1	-	TGTGCCAGCAGTGTTTTAAGACAGGGGATGGAGACCCAGTACTTC	CASSVLRQGMETQYF
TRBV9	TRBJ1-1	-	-	TGTGCCAGCAGCCAGACACCGAACACTGAAGCTTTCTTT	CASSQTPNTEAFF
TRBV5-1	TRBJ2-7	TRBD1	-	TGCGCCAGCAGCCAGGCCCTGGGACAGGGTTGGGGCGAGCAGTACTTC	CASSQALGQGWGEQYF
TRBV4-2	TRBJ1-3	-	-	TGTGCCAGCAGCCTTAACGGGGTGAACGGAAACACCATATATTTT	CASSLNGVNGNTIYF
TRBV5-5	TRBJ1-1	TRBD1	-	TGTGCCAGCAGCTTGGTCGGACAGGGGGCTGCTTTCTTT	CASSLVGQGAAFF
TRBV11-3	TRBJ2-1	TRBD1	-	TGTGCCAGCAGCTTGGGACAGGCCTACAATGAGCAGTTCTTC	CASSLGQAYNEQFF
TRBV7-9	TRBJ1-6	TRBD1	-	TGTGCCAGCAGCCTATCCGGGGACAGGGCTTCACCCCTCCACTTT	CASSLSGDRASPLHF
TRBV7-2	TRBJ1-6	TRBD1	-	TGTGCCAGCAGCATCGGACAGGGAGGGTCAGGGATTTCACCCCTCCACTTT	CASSIGQGGSGISPLHF
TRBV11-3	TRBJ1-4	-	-	TGTGCCAGCAGCTTGGGGGGGCGGAAGAATGAAAAACTGTTTTTT	CASSLGGRKNEKLFF
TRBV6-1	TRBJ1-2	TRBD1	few	TGTGCCAGCAGTGAAGGGACAGGAAACTATGGCTACACCTTC	CASSEGTGNYGYTF
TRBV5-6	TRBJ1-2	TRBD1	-	TGTGCCAGCAGCTGGGGGAAAGACAGGGCCCTCCATGGCTACACCTTC	CASSWGKDRALHGYTF
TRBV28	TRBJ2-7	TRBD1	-	TGTGCCAGCAGCCTGACAGGGCGCACGAAACGATCGACCTACGAGCAGTACTTC	CASSLTGRTKRSTYEQYF
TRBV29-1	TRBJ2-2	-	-	TGCAGCGCCACGGGGGAGGCCGGGGAGCTGTTTTTT	CSATGEAGELFF
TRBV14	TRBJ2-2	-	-	TGTGCCAGCAGCCAAACAGTGAACACCGGGGAGCTGTTTTTT	CASSQTVNTGELFF
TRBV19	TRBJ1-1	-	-	TGTGCCATCTCCACCGGGACTCCGAACACTGAAGCTTTCTTT	CAISTGTPNTEAFF
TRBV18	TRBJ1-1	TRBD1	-	TGTGCCAGCTCACCTACACAGGGGGCCACTGAAGCTTTCTTT	CASSPTQGATEAFF
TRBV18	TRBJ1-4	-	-	TGTGCCAGCTCACCCCGGAGCGAGGCAACTAATGAAAAACTGTTTTTT	CASSPRSEATNEKLFF
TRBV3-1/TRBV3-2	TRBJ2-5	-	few	TGTGCCAGCAGCCAACGGGTAAAGGAGACCCAGTACTTC	CASSQRVKETQYF
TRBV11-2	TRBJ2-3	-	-	TGTGCCAGCAGCCTAAGTTATAGCACAGATACGCAGTATTTT	CASSLSYSTDTQYF
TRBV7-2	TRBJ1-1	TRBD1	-	TGTGCCAGCAGCTTAGTTGGGACAGGGGGCCTTGGCACTGAAGCTTTCTTT	CASSLVGTGGLGTEAFF
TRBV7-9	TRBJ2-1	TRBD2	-	TGTGCCAGCAGCGCCGCACTAGCGGGGGCGGGCAATGAGCAGTTCTTC	CASSAALAGAGNEQFF
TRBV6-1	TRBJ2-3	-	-	TGTGCCAGCAGTGAAGCGCACTCAGGTTCCCATACGCAGTATTTT	CASSEAHSGSHTQYF
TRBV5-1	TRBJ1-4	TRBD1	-	TGCGCCAGCAGCTTGGGGGGGACAGGGTCGGGATCAACTAATGAAAAACTGTTTTTT	CASSLGGTGSGSTNEKLFF
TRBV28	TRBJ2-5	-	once	TGTGCCAGCAGTCTAGACCATAGGTCGACCCAGTACTTC	CASSLDHRSTQYF
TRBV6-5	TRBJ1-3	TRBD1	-	TGTGCCAGCACCCAACAGGGGCTCTCTGGAAACACCATATATTTT	CASTQQGLSGNTIYF
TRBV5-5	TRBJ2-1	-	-	TGTGCCAGCAGCTCCGGCCGGGATCTCTCCTACAATGAGCAGTTCTTC	CASSSGRDLSYNEQFF
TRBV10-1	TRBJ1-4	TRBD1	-	TGCGCCAGCAGAAACGACAGGGGTTCAACTAATGAAAAACTGTTTTTT	CASRNDRGSTNEKLFF
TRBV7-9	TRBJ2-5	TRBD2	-	TGTGCCAGCAGCTTAGAGATGGGACTAGCGGGGACAGGAGAGACCCAGTACTTC	CASSLEMGLAGTGETQYF
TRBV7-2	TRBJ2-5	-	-	TGTGCCAGCAGCATCCAGCCAGGGCAAGAGACCCAGTACTTC	CASSIQPGQETQYF
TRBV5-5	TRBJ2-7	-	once	TGTGCCAGCAGACCCCCAGGCACCAGGACCTACGAGCAGTACTTC	CASRPPGTRTYEQYF
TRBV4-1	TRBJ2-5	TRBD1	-	TGCGCCAGCAGCCAAGTGGACAGGGAAGAGACCCAGTACTTC	CASSQVDREETQYF
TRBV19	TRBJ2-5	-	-	TGTGCCAGTAGGGTGGCGGGGGCAGAGACCCAGTACTTC	CASRVAGAETQYF